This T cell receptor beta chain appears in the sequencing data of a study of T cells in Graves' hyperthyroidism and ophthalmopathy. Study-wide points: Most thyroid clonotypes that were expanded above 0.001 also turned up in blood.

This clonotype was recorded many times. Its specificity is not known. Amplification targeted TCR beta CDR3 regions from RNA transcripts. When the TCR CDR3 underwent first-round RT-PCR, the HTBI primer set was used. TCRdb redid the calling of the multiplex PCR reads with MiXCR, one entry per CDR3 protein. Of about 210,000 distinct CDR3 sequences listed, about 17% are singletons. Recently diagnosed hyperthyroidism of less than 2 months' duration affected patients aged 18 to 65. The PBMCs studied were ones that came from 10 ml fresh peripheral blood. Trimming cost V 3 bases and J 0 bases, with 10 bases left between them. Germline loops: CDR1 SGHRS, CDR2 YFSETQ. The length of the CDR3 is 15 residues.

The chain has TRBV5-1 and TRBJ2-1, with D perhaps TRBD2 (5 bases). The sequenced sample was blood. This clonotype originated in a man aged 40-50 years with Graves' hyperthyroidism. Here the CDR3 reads CASSWQGSSYNEQFF. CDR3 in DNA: TGCGCCAGCAGCTGGCAAGGGAGCTCCTACAATGAGCAGTTCTTC.